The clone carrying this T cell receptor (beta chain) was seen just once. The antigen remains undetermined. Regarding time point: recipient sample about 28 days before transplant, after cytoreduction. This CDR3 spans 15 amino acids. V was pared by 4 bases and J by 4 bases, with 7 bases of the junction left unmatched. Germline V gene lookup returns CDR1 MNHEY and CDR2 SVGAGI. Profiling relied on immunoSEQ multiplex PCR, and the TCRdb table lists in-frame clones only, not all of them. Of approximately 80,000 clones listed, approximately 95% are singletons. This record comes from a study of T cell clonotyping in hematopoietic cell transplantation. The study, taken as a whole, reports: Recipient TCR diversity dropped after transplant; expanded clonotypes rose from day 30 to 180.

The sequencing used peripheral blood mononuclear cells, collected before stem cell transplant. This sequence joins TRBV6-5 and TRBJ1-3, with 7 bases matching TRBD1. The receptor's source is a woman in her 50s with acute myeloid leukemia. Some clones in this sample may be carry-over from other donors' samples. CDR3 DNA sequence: TGTGCCAGCAGTTCCCACTCGGACAGGGGAAACACCATATATTTT. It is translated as CASSSHSDRGNTIYF.